This paragraph covers one TCR beta chain sequence. Its specificity is not known. The sample comes from a study of blood T cells in healthy people across ages. Study information: Capture via template switching afforded approximately one barcoded beta molecule per two T cells. Study results and caveats: More naive CD4+ cells and higher diversity were found in long-lived than in aged donors. Older individuals had lower TCR beta diversity per million T cells (the decline was roughly linear).

A second about 7 to 12 cycle PCR used barcoded and J-beta primers. TCRdb re-derived calls from the 5' RACE reads in MiXCR, one entry per CDR3 protein. In the table there are some 1.7 million distinct CDR3 sequences, roughly 27% of which are singletons. The clonotype comes from a woman aged 25 to 45 in good health. Sequenced material: blood.

CDR3 DNA sequence: TGCAGTGCTAGCTCAGGGTGGGAGACCCAGTACTTC. Protein sequence: CSASSGWETQYF. The rearrangement links TRBV20-1 to TRBJ2-5; D is perhaps TRBD1 (5 bases). The CDR3 length is 12 residues. V was pared by 3 bases and J by 5 bases, with 10 bases between. Germline V CDR1 and CDR2: DFQATT, SNEGSKA (reference sequence).